The 14 T cell receptor beta chains below were found in one sample sequenced in a study of PD-1 blockade in classical Hodgkin lymphoma. The method was immunoSEQ multiplex PCR; TCRdb's version includes in-frame clones alone and lacks a portion of them. The sample carries about 27,000 clones, around four fifths recorded once. Each of the patients experienced relapse following autologous stem cell transplantation, and their brentuximab vedotin exposure differed. Source: peripheral blood mononuclear cells (PBMCs), taken before the second cycle of nivolumab. These receptors were obtained from a human donor with classical Hodgkin lymphoma.

The table lists this clone with a few counts. The chain links TRBV18 to TRBJ1-3, with D perhaps matching TRBD1 (5 bases). CDR1 and CDR2 from the germline V gene are KGHSH and LQKENI. The CDR3 extends over 13 amino acids. Trimming shortened V by 2 bases and J by 4 bases, and 6 bases separated the two germline ends. The CDR3 sequence is CASSPGTGNTIYF. The CDR3 DNA is TGTGCCAGCTCACCAGGGACGGGAAACACCATATATTTT. Together with reference TRBV18 and TRBJ1-3, the CDR3 gives the full variable domain: NAGVMQNPRHLVRRRGQEARLRCSPMKGHSHVYWYRQLPEEGLKFMVYLQKENIIDESGMPKERFSAEFPKEGPSILRIQQVVRGDSAAYFCASSPGTGNTIYFGEGSWLTVV.

The chain recombines TRBV7-2 with TRBJ2-1; TRBD2 aligns across 9 bases. Germline V gene data show CDR1 as SGHTA and CDR2 as FQGNSA. V shed 1 base, J shed 15 bases, and the junction held 7 bases outside the gene matches. CDR3 length equals 13 residues. In DNA, the CDR3 is TGTGCCAGCAGCTTAGAGAGCGGGGGGCGGTCGTTCTTC. Translating it yields CASSLESGGRSFF.

V usage is TRBV11-3 and J usage is TRBJ1-1; D is unclear. The CDR3 runs 13 residues. Germline CDR1 SGHNT, CDR2 YENEEA. The V end was cut by 5 bases, the J end by 3 bases, with 10 bases between. CDR3 DNA sequence: TGTGCCAGCAGCGACTATAGGGACACTGAAGCTTTCTTT. It translates to CASSDYRDTEAFF.

In its sample, this clone was seen a few times. V usage is TRBV28 and J usage is TRBJ1-5; D not certain. Trimming removed 5 bases at V and 3 bases at J, with 8 bases between. The CDR3 extends over 13 amino acids. Germline V lookup: CDR1 MDHEN, CDR2 SYDVKM. CDR3 sequence reads: CASSLGVNQPQHF. CDR3 nucleotides: TGTGCCAGCAGTCTGGGAGTCAATCAGCCCCAGCATTTT.

This clone was found a few times. This CDR3 is CASSYWTGPNQPQHF. CDR3 nucleotide sequence: TGTGCCAGCAGTTATTGGACAGGGCCCAATCAGCCCCAGCATTTT. This chain joins TRBV6-6 and TRBJ1-5; 8 bases map to TRBD1. The V gene end was trimmed by 3 bases and the J gene end by 3 bases; junction bases not matched to a gene: 4. CDR1 MNHNY and CDR2 SVGAGI come from the germline V gene (reference sequence). This CDR3 spans 15 amino acids.

The chain links TRBV18 to TRBJ2-5; TRBD2 is a possible D gene (5 bases). CDR1 and CDR2 from the germline V gene are KGHSH and LQKENI. V lost 6 bases to trimming and J lost 5 bases, with 10 bases between them. This CDR3 region has 12 residues. The CDR3 protein is CASSPIAETQYF. CDR3 DNA: TGTGCCAGCTCTCCTATAGCGGAGACCCAGTACTTC.

V is TRBV19 and J is TRBJ1-4; 10 bases fit TRBD1. The CDR3 consists of 15 residues. Germline CDR1 and CDR2: LNHDA and SQIVND (reference sequence). Trimming cost V 3 bases and J 4 bases; bases outside gene matches: 2. CDR3 bases: TGTGCCAGTAGTATTGGGGACAGGGGTAATGAAAAACTGTTTTTT. Protein sequence: CASSIGDRGNEKLFF.

J is TRBJ2-1 and V is TRBV5-1; 8 nucleotides align to TRBD1. The CDR3 contains 15 residues. After removal of 4 bases from V and 7 bases from J, the junction contained 10 bases not matched to a gene. Germline V CDR1 and CDR2: SGHRS, YFSETQ. CDR3 in amino acids: CASSGDRRLGNEQFF. The CDR3 DNA is TGCGCCAGCAGCGGGGACAGGCGTCTGGGAAATGAGCAGTTCTTC.

The chain links TRBV7-2 to TRBJ1-5; D uncertain. Germline V gene data show CDR1 as SGHTA and CDR2 as FQGNSA. Trimming removed 0 bases at V and 11 bases at J, with 11 bases between. The CDR3 runs 13 residues. Here the CDR3 reads CASSLARTAAQHF. DNA for the CDR3: TGTGCCAGCAGCTTAGCGCGGACCGCGGCCCAGCATTTT.

This chain uses TRBV5-8 with TRBJ2-5, with D possibly called TRBD1 or TRBD2 (5 bases each). There are 14 residues in the CDR3. The ends were cut back, 2 bases at V and 5 bases at J, with 13 bases in the middle. Germline CDR1 and CDR2: SGHTS and YDEGEE. In DNA, the CDR3 is TGTGCCAGCAGCTTTTTGGGGGATCCGGAGACCCAGTACTTC. As protein: CASSFLGDPETQYF. Full variable domain (missing parts from reference TRBV5-8 and TRBJ2-5): EAGVTQSPTHLIKTRGQQATLRCSPISGHTSVYWYQQALGLGLQFLLWYDEGEERNRGNFPPRFSGRQFPNYSSELNVNALELEDSALYLCASSFLGDPETQYFGPGTRLLVL.

Here the CDR3 DNA reads TGTGCCAGCAGTTCGAATCTAGGAGCCTCACCCCTCCACTTT. It is translated as CASSSNLGASPLHF. The chain joins TRBV28 to TRBJ1-6; no reliable D call. Per the germline V gene, CDR1 is MDHEN and CDR2 is SYDVKM. Trimming took off 4 bases at V and 10 bases at J, with 14 bases between the two ends. The CDR3 is 14 residues long.

This clone is labeled as medium-sized. V gene TRBV7-9 combines with J gene TRBJ1-6, with D unclear. The CDR3 length is 13 residues. CDR1 SEHNR and CDR2 FQNEAQ come from the germline V gene (reference sequence). The V gene lost 3 bases and the J gene lost 10 bases, with 10 bases spanning the gap. The DNA for the CDR3 is TGTGCCAGCAGCTTGGATACAGTCTCACCCCTCCACTTT. Translating gives CASSLDTVSPLHF.

The chain is built from TRBV6-1 and TRBJ1-1; no clear D. Deletions cut 2 bases from V and 6 bases from J, with 19 bases between. The CDR3 has 16 amino acids. CDR1 is MNHNS, CDR2 SASEGT, per germline. The CDR3 nucleotides read TGTGCCAGCAGTGAATTTCTAGGCAGCGACGTACCTGAAGCTTTCTTT. Translation gives CASSEFLGSDVPEAFF.

This chain links TRBV7-2 with TRBJ2-4, with 7 nucleotides matching TRBD1. Germline assignment: CDR1 SGHTA and CDR2 FQGNSA. The CDR3 has 16 residues. J was trimmed by 2 bases and V by 4 bases; bases with no gene match: 8. CDR3: CASSWSGQTTKNIQYF. CDR3 in DNA: TGTGCCAGCAGCTGGTCGGGACAGACGACCAAAAACATTCAGTACTTC.